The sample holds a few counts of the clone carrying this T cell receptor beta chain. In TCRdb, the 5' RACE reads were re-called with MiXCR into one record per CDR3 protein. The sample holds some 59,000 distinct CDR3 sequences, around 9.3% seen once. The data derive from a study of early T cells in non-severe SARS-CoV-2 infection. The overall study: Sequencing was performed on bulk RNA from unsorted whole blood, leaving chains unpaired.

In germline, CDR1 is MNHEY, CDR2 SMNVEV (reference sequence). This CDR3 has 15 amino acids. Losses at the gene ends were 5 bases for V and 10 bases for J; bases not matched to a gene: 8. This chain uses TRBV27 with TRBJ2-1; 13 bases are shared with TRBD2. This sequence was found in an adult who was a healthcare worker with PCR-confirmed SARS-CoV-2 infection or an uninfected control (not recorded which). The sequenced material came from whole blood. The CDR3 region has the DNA TGTGCCAGCAGTCCAGGACTAGCGGGAGTGGCGGAGCAGTTCTTC. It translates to CASSPGLAGVAEQFF.